Following are 10 T cell receptor beta chains from one sample sequenced in a study of beta chain features in type 1 diabetes. What was sequenced were expressed TCRB transcripts, since all of the isolated RNA had been reverse transcribed. Clones were sequenced by immunoSEQ multiplex PCR, and TCRdb holds only the in-frame ones, with some missing. The sample lists 640,000 or so clones, under 15% occurring once. The study, taken as a whole, reports: Type 1 diabetes patients showed a moderate but significant shortening of TCRB CDR3s in all four CD4+ subsets.

The antigens these receptors bind are not known. Sequencing was done on a sample of naive CD4+ T cells from blood. Receptors were obtained from a man between 18 and 29 years old with type 1 diabetes.

This clone appeared a few times. V is TRBV30 and J is TRBJ1-2; 9 positions agree with TRBD1. V gave up 5 bases and J gave up 6 bases; unmatched junction bases: 1. From germline, CDR1 is GTSNPN and CDR2 SVGIG (reference sequence). This CDR3 is 11 amino acids long. The DNA of the CDR3 is TGTGCCTGGTGGACAGGGGATGGCTACACCTTC. It yields the protein CAWWTGDGYTF.

The genes are TRBV30 and TRBJ1-1; 8 bases are a match to TRBD1. The CDR3 is 15 amino acids. V was clipped by 8 bases and J by 0 bases; unmatched bases: 11. Per the germline V gene, CDR1 is GTSNPN and CDR2 is SVGIG (reference sequence). CDR3 amino acids: CAQTSAGQVNTEAFF. The CDR3 DNA reads TGTGCCCAAACCTCAGCGGGACAGGTGAACACTGAAGCTTTCTTT.

The genes are TRBV7-3 and TRBJ1-2; 8 bases line up with TRBD1. The V segment lost 2 bases and the J segment 4 bases; nucleotides outside the gene matches: 9. The CDR3 has 16 residues. Germline V gene lookup returns CDR1 SGHTA and CDR2 FQGTGA. The CDR3 DNA reads TGTGCCAGCAGCTTAGGGCCCTCGGGGACAGGCTATGGCTACACCTTC. It translates to CASSLGPSGTGYGYTF.

This chain joins TRBV2 and TRBJ2-2, with 9 nucleotides matching TRBD2. The CDR3 is 15 residues long. CDR1 and CDR2 from the germline V gene are SNHLY and FYNNEI. Unmatched junction bases numbered 5, after V lost 4 bases and J lost 5 bases. The CDR3 nucleotides are TGTGCCAGCAGTGTTAGCGGGGGTTATACCGGGGAGCTGTTTTTT. Translation: CASSVSGGYTGELFF.

V is TRBV2 and J is TRBJ1-5, with D unresolved. CDR1 and CDR2 (germline): SNHLY, FYNNEI. This CDR3 is built from 15 residues. Between the trimmed V and J ends, which lost 4 bases and 0 bases, there was a span of 10 bases. The CDR3 reads CASSGSYLSNQPQHF. As DNA, the CDR3 is TGTGCCAGCAGTGGGTCTTATCTTAGCAATCAGCCCCAGCATTTT. The full variable domain, completed using reference TRBV2 and TRBJ1-5, is EPEVTQTPSHQVTQMGQEVILRCVPISNHLYFYWYRQILGQKVEFLVSFYNNEISEKSEIFDDQFSVERPDGSNFTLKIRSTKLEDSAMYFCASSGSYLSNQPQHFGDGTRLSIL.

This sequence joins TRBV7-9 and TRBJ2-5, with D tentatively TRBD1 (6 bases). The CDR3 sequence is 15 residues long. Trimming stripped 5 bases from V and 0 bases from J, with 13 bases between. Germline V lookup: CDR1 SEHNR, CDR2 FQNEAQ (reference sequence). The CDR3 loop reads CASSVQTGNQETQYF. CDR3 DNA sequence: TGTGCCAGCAGCGTTCAGACAGGCAACCAAGAGACCCAGTACTTC. Full variable domain (rest looked up from reference TRBV7-9 and TRBJ2-5): DTGVSQNPRHKITKRGQNVTFRCDPISEHNRLYWYRQTLGQGPEFLTYFQNEAQLEKSRLLSDRFSAERPKGSFSTLEIQRTEQGDSAMYLCASSVQTGNQETQYFGPGTRLLVL.

The rearrangement joins TRBV25-1 to TRBJ2-3, with unresolved D. CDR1 is MGHDK and CDR2 is SYGVNS in the germline V gene. Between the trimmed V and J ends, which lost 6 bases and 6 bases, there was a span of 10 bases. The CDR3 sequence is 12 residues long. The CDR3 coding sequence is TGTGCCAGCAGCCAACTGGGGGATACGCAGTATTTT. It translates to CASSQLGDTQYF. The variable domain in full, with the rest retrieved from reference TRBV25-1 and TRBJ2-3, is EADIYQTPRYLVIGTGKKITLECSQTMGHDKMYWYQQDPGMELHLIHYSYGVNSTEKGDLSSESTVSRIRTEHFPLTLESARPSHTSQYLCASSQLGDTQYFGPGTRLTVL.

The CDR3 is CASSFPGGKNEQFF. Written as DNA, the CDR3 is TGTGCCAGCAGCTTCCCAGGGGGGAAAAATGAGCAGTTCTTC. The V call is TRBV5-4, the J call TRBJ2-1; possible D gene TRBD1, 7 bases. CDR1 is SGHNT, CDR2 YYREEE, per germline (reference sequence). CDR3 size: 14 residues. V dropped 2 bases and J dropped 7 bases, with 13 bases sitting between them.

This clone turned up a few times. This chain uses TRBV25-1 with TRBJ1-2; D uncertain. Germline assignment: CDR1 MGHDK and CDR2 SYGVNS. The V and J ends lost 3 bases and 7 bases respectively, with 18 bases between them. CDR3 length: 15 residues. The CDR3 is CASSDLTPSIGGYTF. CDR3 bases: TGTGCCAGCAGTGACTTGACACCTTCGATTGGTGGCTACACCTTC.

The V gene is TRBV21-1, the J gene TRBJ2-7; the D call of TRBD1 is as the table states it, not checked on the DNA. TRBV21-1 is an annotated pseudogene. The CDR3 loop spans 18 amino acids. Here the CDR3 reads CASSKVVRLGDTVYEQYF. The DNA for the CDR3 is TGTGCCAGCAGCAAAGTAGTACGGTTAGGGGACACCGTCTACGAGCAGTACTTC.